One sample yielded the 8 T cell receptor beta chains listed below, sequenced in a study of T cell responses to AZD1222 COVID-19 vaccine. This table comes from immunoSEQ multiplex PCR, and its TCRdb copy is limited to in-frame clones, with some not included. Here the sample spans some 180,000 clones, 88% being singletons. The sample consisted of peripheral blood, taken on day 0 of AZD1222 vaccination. The receptors were gathered from an adult in good health.

This clone was detected once. The chain links TRBV2 to TRBJ1-4, with 7 nucleotides matching TRBD1. The CDR3 runs to 14 residues. CDR1 SNHLY and CDR2 FYNNEI come from the germline V gene. Trimming cost V 3 bases and J 4 bases; bases outside gene matches: 2. The CDR3 region is CASSEQGVNEKLFF. In DNA form, the CDR3 reads TGTGCCAGCAGTGAGCAGGGGGTTAATGAAAAACTGTTTTTT.

In the case of this clone: At one boundary the junction diverges from the germline segment, which might be a read error. V and J are TRBV4-2 and TRBJ1-2, with D perhaps TRBD1 (5 bases). CDR1 is LGHNA and CDR2 is YNFKEQ in the germline V gene. The CDR3 loop spans 14 amino acids. CDR3 residues: CASSQDAEPTGWAF. CDR3 bases: TGTGCCAGCAGCCAAGACGCGGAGCCTACAGGCTGGGCCTTC.

The CDR3 nucleotides read TGTGCCAGCAGTTTTCCCGGGAACACTGAAGCTTTCTTT. It codes for CASSFPGNTEAFF. The V call is TRBV28, the J call TRBJ1-1; the D is unclear. V was trimmed by 3 bases and J by 1 base, leaving 6 bases between them. Germline CDR1 is MDHEN and CDR2 is SYDVKM. The CDR3 spans 13 residues.

The chain uses TRBV5-1 and TRBJ2-5, with 7 bases lining up with TRBD1. Germline CDR1 and CDR2: SGHRS and YFSETQ. V shed 6 bases and J 1 base; nucleotides not matched to a gene: 9. The CDR3 sequence is 15 residues long. The CDR3 loop reads CASTLDRASQETQYF. The CDR3 nucleotides read TGCGCCAGCACCCTAGACAGGGCCAGCCAAGAGACCCAGTACTTC.

The rearrangement links TRBV28 to TRBJ2-7, with D uncertain. V dropped 6 bases and J dropped 3 bases, with 9 bases sitting between them. Germline-derived CDR1 and CDR2 are MDHEN and SYDVKM. This CDR3 contains 12 residues. Here the CDR3 DNA reads TGTGCCAGCAGCGACGGATTCTACGAGCAGTACTTC. Translating gives CASSDGFYEQYF.

The chain links TRBV10-3 to TRBJ1-1, with D tentatively TRBD1 (5 bases). The CDR3 is made up of 13 amino acids. Trimming removed 3 bases at V and 8 bases at J, with 13 bases between. CDR1 ENHRY and CDR2 SYGVKD come from the germline V gene. The CDR3 spells CAISDLGLQEAFF. The DNA for the CDR3 is TGTGCCATCAGTGATTTGGGGCTGCAGGAAGCTTTCTTT.

This rearrangement joins TRBV2 to TRBJ2-5, with D possibly TRBD1 on 6 matching bases. The CDR3 length is 14 residues. V was trimmed by 10 bases and J by 0 bases, leaving 15 bases between them. Germline V lookup: CDR1 SNHLY, CDR2 FYNNEI. As DNA, the CDR3 is TGTGCCACAGGGGTAGGAACGTACCAAGAGACCCAGTACTTC. Encoded protein: CATGVGTYQETQYF.

The rearrangement uses TRBV9 and TRBJ1-6; D not resolved. Trimming took 1 base from V and 0 from J, leaving 11 bases between them. Per germline, CDR1 SGDLS and CDR2 YYNGEE. The CDR3 has 17 amino acids. The CDR3: CASSVRQVSSYNSPLHF. The CDR3 coding sequence is TGTGCCAGCAGCGTAAGGCAAGTGAGCTCCTATAATTCACCCCTCCACTTT.